The rows below give T cell receptor beta chains drawn from one sample of a study of blood T cell repertoires in COVID-19. TCRdb keeps only in-frame clones here, not all; method: immunoSEQ multiplex PCR. The sample comprises more than 95,000 clones, about 80% of which are singletons, and roughly a fifth rests with the top ten. The specimen was peripheral blood. Source of these receptors: a woman in her 70s with acute or convalescent COVID-19. Both conserved end residues are part of each CDR3. Fields, in order: D gene, J gene, clone size, V gene, CDR3 DNA, CDR3 protein. The D gene is left open where the match is weak. Clone size, where shown, is once, few, many, or a class for clones that have expanded.

D gene: NA
J gene: TRBJ1-1
clone size: NA
V gene: TRBV14
CDR3 DNA: TGTGCCAGCAGCCAAGTCCTGTACACTGAAGCTTTCTTT
CDR3 protein: CASSQVLYTEAFF

D gene: NA
J gene: TRBJ1-1
clone size: few
V gene: TRBV16
CDR3 DNA: TGTGCCAGCAGCCATTGGCTGACTGAAGCTTTCTTT
CDR3 protein: CASSHWLTEAFF

D gene: NA
J gene: TRBJ1-5
clone size: many
V gene: TRBV27
CDR3 DNA: TGTGCCAGCAGTAGGAGGGGGGGGATTGACGATCAGCCCCAGCATTTT
CDR3 protein: CASSRRGGIDDQPQHF

D gene: NA
J gene: TRBJ2-7
clone size: NA
V gene: TRBV5-4
CDR3 DNA: TGTGCCAGCAGCAGGGGATCATCCTACGAGCAGTACTTC
CDR3 protein: CASSRGSSYEQYF

D gene: TRBD2
J gene: TRBJ2-3
clone size: NA
V gene: TRBV5-1
CDR3 DNA: TGCGCCAGCAGCTTTGGGCCCAGACTAGCGGGGGGAGCAGATACGCAGTATTTT
CDR3 protein: CASSFGPRLAGGADTQYF

D gene: TRBD2
J gene: TRBJ2-2
clone size: NA
V gene: TRBV6-2/TRBV6-3
CDR3 DNA: TGTGCCAGCAGTGTAAGCGGGGGGGCATCCACCGGGGAGCTGTTTTTT
CDR3 protein: CASSVSGGASTGELFF

D gene: NA
J gene: TRBJ2-3
clone size: NA
V gene: TRBV30
CDR3 DNA: TGTGCCTGGAGTGTACCGGGGGGCTTAAATACGCAGTATTTT
CDR3 protein: CAWSVPGGLNTQYF

D gene: NA
J gene: TRBJ1-3
clone size: NA
V gene: TRBV11-2
CDR3 DNA: TGTGCCAGCAGCTTCATCAGGGTAAACGGAAACACCATATATTTT
CDR3 protein: CASSFIRVNGNTIYF

D gene: NA
J gene: TRBJ1-1
clone size: few
V gene: TRBV3-1/TRBV3-2
CDR3 DNA: TGTGCCAGCAGCCAAGACGGGAGGGACACATCATTT
CDR3 protein: CASSQDGRDTSF

D gene: TRBD1
J gene: TRBJ2-5
clone size: few
V gene: TRBV12-3/TRBV12-4
CDR3 DNA: TGTGCCAGCAGTTTGAACAGGGGGGAGACCCAGTACTTC
CDR3 protein: CASSLNRGETQYF

D gene: NA
J gene: TRBJ1-2
clone size: NA
V gene: TRBV19
CDR3 DNA: TGTGCCAGTAGTCCCTTAGGACAGTCTTTCTATGGCTACACCTTC
CDR3 protein: CASSPLGQSFYGYTF

D gene: NA
J gene: TRBJ1-1
clone size: NA
V gene: TRBV5-1
CDR3 DNA: TGCGCCAGCAGCTTGGAGGCAGGGCCGCACACTGAAGCTTTCTTT
CDR3 protein: CASSLEAGPHTEAFF

D gene: NA
J gene: TRBJ2-5
clone size: NA
V gene: TRBV14
CDR3 DNA: TGTGCCAGCAGCCTAAAGACAGGCGCGTACCAAGAGACCCAGTACTTC
CDR3 protein: CASSLKTGAYQETQYF

D gene: NA
J gene: TRBJ1-3
clone size: NA
V gene: TRBV30
CDR3 DNA: TGTGCCTGGAGTGAGCTTCGGAGCTCTGGAAACACCATATATTTT
CDR3 protein: CAWSELRSSGNTIYF

D gene: TRBD1
J gene: TRBJ1-1
clone size: few
V gene: TRBV18
CDR3 DNA: TGTGCCAGCTCACCACGGACAGGGGCTAACACTGAAGCTTTCTTT
CDR3 protein: CASSPRTGANTEAFF

D gene: TRBD1
J gene: TRBJ1-5
clone size: NA
V gene: TRBV30
CDR3 DNA: TGTGCCTGGGACCGGACAGGCCGAAATCAGCCCCAGCATTTT
CDR3 protein: CAWDRTGRNQPQHF

D gene: NA
J gene: TRBJ1-1
clone size: NA
V gene: TRBV7-9
CDR3 DNA: TGTGCCAGCAGCTTAGCGCGACAGGCGGATGAAGCTTTCTTT
CDR3 protein: CASSLARQADEAFF

D gene: TRBD1
J gene: TRBJ1-2
clone size: NA
V gene: TRBV2
CDR3 DNA: TGTGCCAGCGGGCACAGGGGGCGCAGCTATGGCTACACCTTC
CDR3 protein: CASGHRGRSYGYTF

D gene: NA
J gene: TRBJ1-2
clone size: NA
V gene: TRBV19
CDR3 DNA: TGTGCCAGTAGTATTTCGGGGGGTCGCATACCCGCTAACTATGGCTACACCTTC
CDR3 protein: CASSISGGRIPANYGYTF

D gene: NA
J gene: TRBJ1-6
clone size: NA
V gene: TRBV5-6
CDR3 DNA: TGTGCCAGCAGCTTGGTGGCCGGGGGAAGCTCCTATAATTCACCCCTCCACTTT
CDR3 protein: CASSLVAGGSSYNSPLHF

D gene: TRBD1
J gene: TRBJ1-4
clone size: NA
V gene: TRBV19
CDR3 DNA: TGTGCCAGTAGTATCGGGACAGGGGCAGCTAATGAAAAACTGTTTTTT
CDR3 protein: CASSIGTGAANEKLFF

D gene: TRBD1
J gene: TRBJ1-2
clone size: NA
V gene: TRBV28
CDR3 DNA: TGTGCCAGCAGTATGGGACAGCTCTATGGCTACACCTTC
CDR3 protein: CASSMGQLYGYTF

D gene: TRBD1
J gene: TRBJ1-1
clone size: NA
V gene: TRBV19
CDR3 DNA: TGTGCCAGTAGTAAGGCCTGGGACAGGGGCCCGAGGGCTGAAGCTTTCTTT
CDR3 protein: CASSKAWDRGPRAEAFF

D gene: TRBD1
J gene: TRBJ2-7
clone size: NA
V gene: TRBV6-5
CDR3 DNA: TGTGCCAGCAGTCACAGGGGATACGAGCAGTACTTC
CDR3 protein: CASSHRGYEQYF

D gene: NA
J gene: TRBJ1-5
clone size: NA
V gene: TRBV5-1
CDR3 DNA: TGCGCCAGCAGCTTATTCGGGGAGGGCAATCAGCCCCAGCATTTT
CDR3 protein: CASSLFGEGNQPQHF

D gene: TRBD1
J gene: TRBJ2-1
clone size: NA
V gene: TRBV7-9
CDR3 DNA: TGTGCCAGCAGTTTCAGGGGGAGCTCCTACAATGAGCAGTTCTTC
CDR3 protein: CASSFRGSSYNEQFF

D gene: NA
J gene: TRBJ2-5
clone size: once
V gene: TRBV15
CDR3 DNA: TGTGCCACCAGCAGAACAGGGCTGGTCCTCAAACATACCCAAGAGACCCAGTACTTC
CDR3 protein: CATSRTGLVLKHTQETQYF

D gene: NA
J gene: TRBJ1-1
clone size: NA
V gene: TRBV11-2
CDR3 DNA: TGTGCCAGCAGACGAAGCGGCGGCTACACTGAAGCTTTCTTT
CDR3 protein: CASRRSGGYTEAFF

D gene: TRBD1
J gene: TRBJ1-2
clone size: NA
V gene: TRBV19
CDR3 DNA: TGTGCCAGTAGTATGGGACAGGGGGCGTGGGGCTACACCTTC
CDR3 protein: CASSMGQGAWGYTF

D gene: NA
J gene: TRBJ2-1
clone size: NA
V gene: TRBV30
CDR3 DNA: TGTGCCTGGGCGGGACTTGGGTTGGATGAGCAGTTCTTC
CDR3 protein: CAWAGLGLDEQFF

D gene: NA
J gene: TRBJ1-5
clone size: NA
V gene: TRBV28
CDR3 DNA: TGTGCCAGCAGTCCCCCAGGGAACAATCAGCCCCAGCATTTT
CDR3 protein: CASSPPGNNQPQHF

D gene: NA
J gene: TRBJ2-5
clone size: NA
V gene: TRBV25-1
CDR3 DNA: TGTGCCAGCAGTGAATATACCCGACTTGAGACCCAGTACTTC
CDR3 protein: CASSEYTRLETQYF

D gene: TRBD1
J gene: TRBJ1-4
clone size: NA
V gene: TRBV14
CDR3 DNA: TGTGCCAGCAGCGTCCGACAGGGGCTGAATGAAAAACTGTTTTTT
CDR3 protein: CASSVRQGLNEKLFF